This is a list of T cell receptor beta chains from one sample in a study of shared clonotypes between healthy human individuals. TCRdb keeps only in-frame clones here, not all; method: immunoSEQ multiplex PCR. This table holds roughly 2 million clones, about 95% found once. Sequenced sample: naive CD4+ T cells sorted from blood. The receptor source for this set is a man aged 18-30 years in good health. Each CDR3 is given with its conserved first and last residue. D genes are given only for firm matches. Size is omitted from some rows. Given values are once, few, many or a class for expanded clones.

>TRBV7-9|once|TRBD2|TRBJ2-3
CASRTAGGADTQYF
TGTGCCAGCAGAACAGCGGGGGGCGCAGATACGCAGTATTTT
>TRBV5-1|NA|NA|TRBJ2-7
CASGEQGSGTYEQYF
TGCGCCAGCGGAGAACAGGGTTCTGGGACCTACGAGCAGTACTTC
>TRBV5-1|NA|TRBD1|TRBJ2-2
CASSSGQGDTGELFF
TGCGCCAGCAGCTCAGGACAGGGAGATACCGGGGAGCTGTTTTTT
>TRBV5-8|NA|NA|TRBJ2-7
CASSLVGVHYEQYF
TGTGCCAGCAGCCTCGTAGGGGTCCACTACGAGCAGTACTTC
>TRBV29-1|NA|NA|TRBJ2-5
CSVVRAPQETQYF
TGCAGCGTTGTAAGGGCTCCTCAAGAGACCCAGTACTTC
>TRBV27|NA|NA|TRBJ2-7
CASSRSVGEQYF
TGTGCCAGCAGCCGCTCAGTCGGCGAGCAGTACTTC
>TRBV19|NA|NA|TRBJ1-1
CASSDGARANTEAFF
TGTGCCAGTAGTGATGGGGCCAGGGCGAACACTGAAGCTTTCTTT
>TRBV6-5|NA|TRBD1|TRBJ2-1
CASKDRGPSNEQFF
TGTGCCAGCAAAGACAGGGGCCCCTCAAATGAGCAGTTCTTC
>TRBV6-5|once|NA|TRBJ2-7
CASSIRDSSYEQYF
TGTGCCAGCAGTATCCGGGACTCCTCCTACGAGCAGTACTTC
>TRBV18|NA|NA|TRBJ1-4
CASSPTREKLFF
TGTGCCAGCTCACCTACTCGTGAAAAACTGTTTTTT
>TRBV6-5|NA|NA|TRBJ1-2
CASSLSGYTF
TGTGCCAGCAGTCTTTCGGGCTACACCTTC
>TRBV10-3|once|NA|TRBJ1-1
CAISDLGETEAFF
TGTGCCATCAGTGATTTGGGGGAAACTGAAGCTTTCTTT
>TRBV5-1|NA|NA|TRBJ1-3
CASSVAPQGTGNTIYF
TGCGCCAGCAGCGTTGCACCCCAGGGTACCGGAAACACCATATATTTT
>TRBV9|NA|NA|TRBJ2-1
CASSVSTSGVDEQFF
TGTGCCAGCAGCGTAAGCACCTCGGGGGTGGATGAGCAGTTCTTC
>TRBV11-3|NA|NA|TRBJ2-2
CASSSAGELFF
TGTGCCAGCAGCAGCGCCGGGGAGCTGTTTTTT
>TRBV28|NA|TRBD1|TRBJ1-5
CASRAGTGGYSNQPQHF
TGTGCCAGCAGAGCCGGGACAGGGGGGTATAGCAATCAGCCCCAGCATTTT
>TRBV10-2|NA|TRBD1|TRBJ2-5
CASSESDRVGRETQYF
TGCGCCAGCAGTGAGTCCGACAGGGTGGGCCGGGAGACCCAGTACTTC
>TRBV6-6|NA|NA|TRBJ2-7
CASTRDGTYEQYF
TGTGCCAGCACTCGGGACGGGACCTACGAGCAGTACTTC
>TRBV11-2|NA|NA|TRBJ1-1
CASSPRPGNTEAFF
TGTGCCAGCAGCCCCCGACCTGGGAACACTGAAGCTTTCTTT
>TRBV15|NA|NA|TRBJ2-1
CATSRDLSSYNEQFF
TGTGCCACCAGCAGGGACTTGAGCTCCTACAATGAGCAGTTCTTC
>TRBV19|NA|NA|TRBJ1-2
CASSILYSSYGYTF
TGTGCCAGTAGTATTCTGTACAGCTCCTATGGCTACACCTTC
>TRBV2|NA|NA|TRBJ1-2
CASRAPPGVYGYTF
TGTGCCAGCAGGGCCCCTCCGGGGGTCTATGGCTACACCTTC
>TRBV7-9|NA|NA|TRBJ2-7
CASSFLSVSHEQYF
TGTGCCAGCAGCTTTTTATCAGTATCCCACGAGCAGTACTTC
>TRBV27|NA|TRBD1|TRBJ2-2
CASSQTGGWYLNTGELFF
TGTGCCAGCAGTCAGACAGGGGGTTGGTACTTGAACACCGGGGAGCTGTTTTTT
>TRBV5-4|NA|NA|TRBJ1-6
CASSPGQNSPLHF
TGTGCCAGCAGCCCGGGGCAAAATTCACCCCTCCACTTT
>TRBV6-1|NA|NA|TRBJ2-4
CASSELPNSKNIQYF
TGTGCCAGCAGTGAATTGCCCAATTCCAAAAACATTCAGTACTTC
>TRBV11-2|NA|NA|TRBJ1-2
CASSMWDGAYGYTF
TGTGCCAGCAGTATGTGGGACGGGGCCTATGGCTACACCTTC
>TRBV5-4|NA|NA|TRBJ2-7
CASSLGGVSYEQYF
TGTGCCAGCAGCTTGGGTGGGGTGTCCTACGAGCAGTACTTC